This entry describes one T cell receptor beta chain. No cognate antigen has been identified for it. The sample holds no much larger clone one base away, and base qualities are not on file. Compared with germline, V lacks 4 bases and J lacks 5 bases; bases without a gene match: 5. CDR1 and CDR2 are read off the germline V gene as SGHAT and FQNNGV. The CDR3 goes from the cysteine to the phenylalanine over 15 residues. Only the CDR3 portion is preserved as DNA: 45 bases, with reading frame beginning at the first base. The data were taken from a study of blood T cell repertoires in COVID-19 (dated by TCRdb to 2018 to 2021). Turning to the overall study: Samples covering the acute and convalescent phases of COVID-19 were provided by collaborators in the United States, Italy and Spain. The material from the prospective study consisted of cDNA or gDNA derived from T cells, B-cell-depleted T cells, or PBMCs. Subjects who had been exposed to COVID-19, were actively infected with it, or had recovered from it provided the deeply sampled blood TCRbeta repertoires that made up the dataset. The repertoires were released in a freely available public database meant as a resource for research on the immune response to SARS-CoV-2. Samples were obtained from the ongoing ImmuneRACE study (first 160 participants) and from about 1,300 subjects provided by 6 global collaborators. Sample metadata almost always included a de-identified subject ID, COVID-19 status, age in years and sex. HLA class I and class II types, where available, came from metadata supplied by the sample provider rather than from assay-based typing. Broad study findings and their caveats: How much clinical and demographic metadata was included differed by source and by participant, and the metadata was provided uncurated.

TCRbeta CDR3 regions were amplified from genomic DNA by means of the immunoSEQ Assay, a bias-controlled multiplex PCR. The paper's processing steps were these. The number of nucleated cells in each sample was estimated from the amplification of reference gene primers within the assay. To quantify the absolute abundance of each unique TCRbeta CDR3 rearrangement, sequence reads were collapsed and filtered. For each sample, productive Simpson clonality was calculated as the square root of Simpson's diversity index across productive rearrangements. TCRdb mirrors the immuneACCESS table, restricted to in-frame sequences. Some clones are absent from its copies; in checked studies, under half trace to an unresolved V gene, and the reason for the others is unknown. That table supplies the V and J calls and clone size; D and trimming were determined from the DNA. The sample contains roughly 360,000 clones, 81% of them found a single time. Of the sample, around 1% is held by the ten largest clones.

Each collaborating institution followed its own protocols to collect whole blood in K2EDTA tubes. For TCRbeta analysis, collaborators shipped samples in one of three forms: frozen whole blood, isolated PBMCs, or DNA extracted from either of those sample types. Sequencing was done on a sample of peripheral blood. The rearranged chain carries TRBV11-2 and TRBJ1-4; 9 junctional bases match TRBD1. The clonotype originates from a human donor with acute or convalescent COVID-19. The donor label of this sample is uncertain. CDR3 protein: CASSSLGQGNEKLFF. In nucleotide form, the sequence is TGTGCCAGCAGCTCCCTAGGACAGGGGAATGAAAAACTGTTTTTT.